This T cell receptor beta chain emerged from a study of T-cell memory formation after mild COVID-19. Overall study results and limits: Certain responding clones were present in pre-infection memory, suggesting participation of cross-reactive memory.

Germline assignment: CDR1 SGHVS and CDR2 FQNEAQ. The CDR3 loop spans 15 amino acids. V dropped 6 bases and J dropped 2 bases, with 15 bases sitting between them. The authors produced TCR alpha and TCR beta cDNA libraries with sample barcodes and UMIs by 5'RACE using constant-segment primers. Each CDR3 protein gets one entry after TCRdb re-called the 5' RACE reads with MiXCR. In the table there are about 140,000 distinct CDR3 sequences, roughly 15% of which are singletons. This clonotype came up a few times. The antigen remains undetermined. The chain couples TRBV7-8 to TRBJ2-3; possibly TRBD1 for D (5 bases). Sequenced sample: PBMCs or a T cell subset sorted from them (not recorded which). The clonotype comes from an adult woman who had mild COVID-19 (a few samples of this study predate the infection). Cell type and time point are not known. The CDR3 loop is CASSELRELTDTQYF. The CDR3 coding sequence is TGTGCCAGCAGTGAGCTCAGGGAACTCACAGATACGCAGTATTTT.